This T cell receptor beta chain was sequenced for a study of blood T cell repertoires in COVID-19. This clone appeared a single time. In the authors' methods: Nucleated cell counts were estimated from reference gene primer amplification. Some clones are missing from TCRdb's copy, which holds only in-frame ones; the method was immunoSEQ multiplex PCR. That table supplies the V and J calls and clone size; D and trimming were determined from the DNA. The sample includes roughly 200,000 clones, around four fifths of them seen just once. This CDR3 spans 15 amino acids. The ends were cut back, 3 bases at V and 6 bases at J, with 16 bases in the middle. Germline V lookup: CDR1 ENHRY, CDR2 SYGVKD.

Sequencing used peripheral blood. The clonotype originates from a woman older than 75 with COVID-19, enrolled during active disease. The rearrangement uses TRBV10-3 and TRBJ2-3; no clear D. In DNA form, the CDR3 reads TGTGCCATCAGTGACCCCCCCAGTGGCCTGGATACGCAGTATTTT. This gives the protein CAISDPPSGLDTQYF.